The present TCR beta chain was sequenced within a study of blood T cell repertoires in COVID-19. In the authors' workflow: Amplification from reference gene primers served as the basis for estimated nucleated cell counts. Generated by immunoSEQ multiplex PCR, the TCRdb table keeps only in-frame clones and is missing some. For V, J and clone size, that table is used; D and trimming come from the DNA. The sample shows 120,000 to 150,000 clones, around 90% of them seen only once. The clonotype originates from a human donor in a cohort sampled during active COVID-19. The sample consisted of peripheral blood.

CDR3 loop: CASSLGLAGRETQYF. The CDR3, as DNA: TGTGCCAGCAGCTTGGGACTAGCGGGGAGAGAGACCCAGTACTTC. The chain links TRBV9 to TRBJ2-5; 13 bases are shared with TRBD2. CDR1 is SGDLS, CDR2 YYNGEE, per germline. The J segment lost 4 bases and the V segment lost 4 bases, leaving 4 bases of the junction unmatched. The CDR3 loop spans 15 amino acids.